This entry concerns a single T cell receptor beta chain. Germline V gene data show CDR1 as SGHRS and CDR2 as YFSETQ. V was trimmed by 0 bases and J by 0 bases, leaving 8 bases between them. The CDR3 contains 15 residues. The sample originates from a study of T cell responses to AZD1222 COVID-19 vaccine. Sequencing used immunoSEQ multiplex PCR; TCRdb keeps in-frame clones, though not all of them. This table holds roughly 40,000 clones, about 90% found once. The receptor was derived from an adult who received the MenACWY meningococcal vaccine as a control. This sequence joins TRBV5-1 and TRBJ2-3, with D uncertain. Source: peripheral blood, taken 28 days after the second dose of the MenACWY control vaccine. DNA of the CDR3: TGCGCCAGCAGCTTGGGTTCACATAGCACAGATACGCAGTATTTT. Protein: CASSLGSHSTDTQYF.